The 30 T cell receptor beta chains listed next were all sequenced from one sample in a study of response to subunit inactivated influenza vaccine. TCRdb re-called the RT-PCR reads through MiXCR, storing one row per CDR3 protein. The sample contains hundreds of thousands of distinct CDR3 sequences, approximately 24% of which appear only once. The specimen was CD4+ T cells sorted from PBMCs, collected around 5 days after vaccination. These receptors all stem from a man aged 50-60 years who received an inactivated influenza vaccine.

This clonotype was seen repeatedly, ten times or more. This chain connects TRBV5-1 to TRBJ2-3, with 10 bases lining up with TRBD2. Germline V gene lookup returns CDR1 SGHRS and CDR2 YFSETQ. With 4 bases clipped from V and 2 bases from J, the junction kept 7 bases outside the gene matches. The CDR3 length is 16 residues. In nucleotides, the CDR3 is TGCGCCAGCAGCCCTGGACTAGCGGCCGACACAGATACGCAGTATTTT. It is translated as CASSPGLAADTDTQYF.

The CDR3, as DNA: TGTGCCAGCAGTTTAATCCAACCCGGGCAAGAGACCCAGTACTTC. This sequence encodes CASSLIQPGQETQYF. V gene TRBV12-3 or TRBV12-4 combines with J gene TRBJ2-5, with D unclear. V lost 2 bases, J lost 2 bases, and 12 bases lay in between. There are 15 residues in the CDR3.

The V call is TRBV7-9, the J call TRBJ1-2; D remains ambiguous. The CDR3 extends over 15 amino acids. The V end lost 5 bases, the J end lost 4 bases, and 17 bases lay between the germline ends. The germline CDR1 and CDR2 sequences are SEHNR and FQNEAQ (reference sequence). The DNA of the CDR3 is TGTGCCAGCAGCACTCGACCTTCGGCAGGCTATGGCTACACCTTC. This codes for CASSTRPSAGYGYTF.

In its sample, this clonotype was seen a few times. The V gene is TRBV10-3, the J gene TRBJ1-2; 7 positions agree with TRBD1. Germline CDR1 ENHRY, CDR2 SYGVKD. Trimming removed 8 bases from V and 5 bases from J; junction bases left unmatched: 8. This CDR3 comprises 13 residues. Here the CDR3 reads CAIHHQGEYGYTF. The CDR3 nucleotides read TGTGCCATCCATCATCAGGGGGAATATGGCTACACCTTC.

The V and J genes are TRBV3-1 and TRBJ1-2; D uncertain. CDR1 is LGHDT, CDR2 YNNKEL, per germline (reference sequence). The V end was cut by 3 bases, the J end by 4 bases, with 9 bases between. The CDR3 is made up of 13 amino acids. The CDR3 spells CASSQGSGYGYTF. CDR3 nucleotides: TGTGCCAGCAGCCAGGGCAGCGGCTATGGCTACACCTTC.

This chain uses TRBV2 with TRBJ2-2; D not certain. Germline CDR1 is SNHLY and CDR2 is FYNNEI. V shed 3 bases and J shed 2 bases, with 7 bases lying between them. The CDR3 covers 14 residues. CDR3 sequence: CASSDITNTGELFF. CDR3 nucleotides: TGTGCCAGCAGTGATATAACAAACACCGGGGAGCTGTTTTTT.

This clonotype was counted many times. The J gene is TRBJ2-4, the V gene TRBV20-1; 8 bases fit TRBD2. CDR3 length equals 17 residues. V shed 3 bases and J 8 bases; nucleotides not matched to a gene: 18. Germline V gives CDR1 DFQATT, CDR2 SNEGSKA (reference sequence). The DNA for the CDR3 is TGCAGTGCTAGGAAAAGTTTACTAGCGGTAATTGCGGACATTCAGTACTTC. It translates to CSARKSLLAVIADIQYF.

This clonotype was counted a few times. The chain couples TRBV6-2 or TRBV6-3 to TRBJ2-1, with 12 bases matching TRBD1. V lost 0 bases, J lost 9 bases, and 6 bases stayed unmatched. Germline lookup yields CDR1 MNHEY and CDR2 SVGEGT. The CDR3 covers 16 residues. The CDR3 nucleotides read TGTGCCAGCAGTTACTCGAGGGACAGGGGGCTACTTGAGCAGTTCTTC. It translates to CASSYSRDRGLLEQFF.

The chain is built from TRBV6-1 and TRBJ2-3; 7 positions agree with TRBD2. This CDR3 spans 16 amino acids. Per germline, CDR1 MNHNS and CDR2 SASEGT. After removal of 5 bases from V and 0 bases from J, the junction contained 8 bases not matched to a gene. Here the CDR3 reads CASSPQTSPSTDTQYF. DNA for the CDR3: TGTGCCAGCAGTCCCCAGACTAGCCCTAGCACAGATACGCAGTATTTT.

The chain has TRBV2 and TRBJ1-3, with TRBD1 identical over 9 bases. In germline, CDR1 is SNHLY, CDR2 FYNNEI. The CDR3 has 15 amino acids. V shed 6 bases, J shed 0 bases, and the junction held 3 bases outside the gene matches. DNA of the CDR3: TGTGCCAGCAGCAGGGACAGGGTCTCTGGAAACACCATATATTTT. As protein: CASSRDRVSGNTIYF.

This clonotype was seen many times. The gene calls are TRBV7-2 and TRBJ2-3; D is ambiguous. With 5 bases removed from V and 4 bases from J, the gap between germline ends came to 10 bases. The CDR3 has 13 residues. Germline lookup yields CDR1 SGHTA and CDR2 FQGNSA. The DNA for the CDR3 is TGTGCCAGCAGCAGAGATCGGCCAGATACGCAGTATTTT. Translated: CASSRDRPDTQYF.

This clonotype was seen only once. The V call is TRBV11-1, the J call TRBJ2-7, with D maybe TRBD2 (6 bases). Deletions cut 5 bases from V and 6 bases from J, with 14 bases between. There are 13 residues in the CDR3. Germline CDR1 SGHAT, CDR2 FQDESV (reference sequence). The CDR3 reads CASSITPGGEQYF. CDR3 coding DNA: TGTGCCAGCAGCATTACCCCCGGGGGCGAGCAGTACTTC.

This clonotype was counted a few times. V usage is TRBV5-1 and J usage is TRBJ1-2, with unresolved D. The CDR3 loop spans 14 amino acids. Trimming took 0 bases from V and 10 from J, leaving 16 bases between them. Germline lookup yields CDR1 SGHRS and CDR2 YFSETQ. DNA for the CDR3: TGCGCCAGCAGCTTGGCCACGGGTGCTGGGGACTACACCTTC. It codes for CASSLATGAGDYTF.

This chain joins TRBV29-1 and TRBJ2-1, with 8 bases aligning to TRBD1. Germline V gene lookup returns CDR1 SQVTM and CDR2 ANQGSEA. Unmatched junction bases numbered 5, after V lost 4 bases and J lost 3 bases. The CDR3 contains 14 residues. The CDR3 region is CSVVRQGHYNEQFF. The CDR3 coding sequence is TGCAGCGTTGTAAGACAGGGGCACTACAATGAGCAGTTCTTC.

The DNA for the CDR3 is TGTGCCAGCAGCTTGGCCGGTCAAGTGAGGCAAGAGACCCAGTACTTC. It translates to CASSLAGQVRQETQYF. The rearrangement uses TRBV5-5 and TRBJ2-5, with unresolved D. Deletions cut 0 bases from V and 2 bases from J, with 14 bases between. This CDR3 spans 16 amino acids. Germline V gene sequence: CDR1 SGHKS, CDR2 YYEKEE (reference sequence).

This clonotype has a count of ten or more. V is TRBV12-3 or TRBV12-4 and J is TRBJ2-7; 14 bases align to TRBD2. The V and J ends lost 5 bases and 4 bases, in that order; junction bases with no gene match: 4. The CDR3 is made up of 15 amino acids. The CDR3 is CASSPGLAGVYEQYF. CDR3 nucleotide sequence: TGTGCCAGCAGTCCGGGACTAGCGGGAGTTTACGAGCAGTACTTC.

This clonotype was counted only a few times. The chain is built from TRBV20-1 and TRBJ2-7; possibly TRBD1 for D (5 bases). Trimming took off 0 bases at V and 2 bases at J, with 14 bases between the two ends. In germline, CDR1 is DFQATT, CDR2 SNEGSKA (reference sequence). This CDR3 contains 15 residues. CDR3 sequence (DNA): TGCAGTGCTAGAGATCGGGCAGGGAACCCCTACGAGCAGTACTTC. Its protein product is CSARDRAGNPYEQYF.

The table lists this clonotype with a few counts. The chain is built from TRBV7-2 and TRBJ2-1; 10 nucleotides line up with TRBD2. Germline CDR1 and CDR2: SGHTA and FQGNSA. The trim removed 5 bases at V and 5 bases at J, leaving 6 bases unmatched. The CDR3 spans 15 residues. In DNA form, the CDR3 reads TGTGCCAGCAGCGAGGGACTAGCGAGGAACAATGAGCAGTTCTTC. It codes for CASSEGLARNNEQFF.

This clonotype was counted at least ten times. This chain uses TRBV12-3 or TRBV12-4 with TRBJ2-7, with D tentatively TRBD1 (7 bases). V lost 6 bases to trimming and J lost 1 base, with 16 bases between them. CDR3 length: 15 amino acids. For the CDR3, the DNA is TGTGCCAGCAGCCAGGGGGGCGCAGGGTCCTACGAGCAGTACTTC. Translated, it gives CASSQGGAGSYEQYF.

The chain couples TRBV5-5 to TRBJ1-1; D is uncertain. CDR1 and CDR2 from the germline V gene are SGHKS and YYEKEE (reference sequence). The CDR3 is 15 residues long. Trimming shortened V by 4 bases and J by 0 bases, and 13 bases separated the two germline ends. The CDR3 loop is CASSVGAGLNTEAFF. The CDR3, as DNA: TGTGCCAGCAGCGTGGGAGCAGGCCTGAACACTGAAGCTTTCTTT.

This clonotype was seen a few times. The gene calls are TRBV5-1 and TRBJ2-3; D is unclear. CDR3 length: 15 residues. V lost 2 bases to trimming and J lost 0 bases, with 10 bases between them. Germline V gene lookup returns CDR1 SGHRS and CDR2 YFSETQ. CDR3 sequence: CASSLDGTSTDTQYF. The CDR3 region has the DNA TGCGCCAGCAGCTTAGACGGAACTAGCACAGATACGCAGTATTTT.

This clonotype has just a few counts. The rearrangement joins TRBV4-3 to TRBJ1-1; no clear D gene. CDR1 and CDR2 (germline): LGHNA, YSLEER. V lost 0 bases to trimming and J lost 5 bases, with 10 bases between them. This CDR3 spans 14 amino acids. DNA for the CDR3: TGCGCCAGCAGCCAAGACGTGGACTCTACTGAAGCTTTCTTT. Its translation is CASSQDVDSTEAFF.

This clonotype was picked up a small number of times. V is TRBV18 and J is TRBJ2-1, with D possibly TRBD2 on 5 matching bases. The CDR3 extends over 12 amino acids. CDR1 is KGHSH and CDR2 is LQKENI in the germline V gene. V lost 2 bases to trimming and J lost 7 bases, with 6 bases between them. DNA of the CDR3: TGTGCCAGCTCACCAGGGGAGAATGAGCAGTTCTTC. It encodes CASSPGENEQFF. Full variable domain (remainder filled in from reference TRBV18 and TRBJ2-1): NAGVMQNPRHLVRRRGQEARLRCSPMKGHSHVYWYRQLPEEGLKFMVYLQKENIIDESGMPKERFSAEFPKEGPSILRIQQVVRGDSAAYFCASSPGENEQFFGPGTRLTVL.

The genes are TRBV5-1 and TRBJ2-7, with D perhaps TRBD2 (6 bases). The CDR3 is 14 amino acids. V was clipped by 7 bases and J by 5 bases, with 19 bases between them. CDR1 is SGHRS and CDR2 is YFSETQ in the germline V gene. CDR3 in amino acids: CASAFASGTHEQYF. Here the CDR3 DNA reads TGCGCCAGCGCCTTCGCCTCCGGGACTCACGAGCAGTACTTC.

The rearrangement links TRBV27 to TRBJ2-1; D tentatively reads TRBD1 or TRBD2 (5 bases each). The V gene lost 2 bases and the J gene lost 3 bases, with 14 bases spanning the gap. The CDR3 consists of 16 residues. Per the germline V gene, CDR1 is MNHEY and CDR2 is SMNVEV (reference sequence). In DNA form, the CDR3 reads TGTGCCAGCAGTTTAGGGGCGGGCAATTTCTACAATGAGCAGTTCTTC. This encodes CASSLGAGNFYNEQFF.

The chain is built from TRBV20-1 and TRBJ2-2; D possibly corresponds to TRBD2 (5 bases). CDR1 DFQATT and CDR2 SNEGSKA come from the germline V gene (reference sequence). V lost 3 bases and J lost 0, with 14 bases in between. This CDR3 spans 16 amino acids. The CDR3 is CSARAPERSNTGELFF. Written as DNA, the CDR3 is TGCAGTGCTAGGGCCCCCGAGCGGTCGAACACCGGGGAGCTGTTTTTT.

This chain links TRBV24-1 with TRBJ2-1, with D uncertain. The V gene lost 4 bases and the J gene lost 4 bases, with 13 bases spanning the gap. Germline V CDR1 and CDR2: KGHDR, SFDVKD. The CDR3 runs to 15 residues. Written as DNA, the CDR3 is TGTGCCACCAGTGAATCCTTTAGCCGTTACAATGAGCAGTTCTTC. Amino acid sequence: CATSESFSRYNEQFF.

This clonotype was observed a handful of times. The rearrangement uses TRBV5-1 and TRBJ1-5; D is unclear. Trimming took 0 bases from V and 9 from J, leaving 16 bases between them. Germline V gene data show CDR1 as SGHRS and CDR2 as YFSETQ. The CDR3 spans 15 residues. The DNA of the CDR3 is TGCGCCAGCAGCTTGGGGCGCTCGGGGTCGGGGCCCCAGCATTTT. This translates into CASSLGRSGSGPQHF.

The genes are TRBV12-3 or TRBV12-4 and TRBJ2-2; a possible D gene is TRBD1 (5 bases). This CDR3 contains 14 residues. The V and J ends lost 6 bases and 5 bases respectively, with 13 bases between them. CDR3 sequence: CASREFTGTGELFF. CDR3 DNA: TGTGCCAGCAGGGAATTCACAGGTACCGGGGAGCTGTTTTTT.

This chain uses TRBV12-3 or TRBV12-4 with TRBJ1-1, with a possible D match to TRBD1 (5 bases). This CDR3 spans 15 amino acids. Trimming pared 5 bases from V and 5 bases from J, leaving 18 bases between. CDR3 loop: CASSDHAGGGTEAFF. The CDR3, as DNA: TGTGCCAGCAGTGACCACGCTGGGGGGGGTACTGAAGCTTTCTTT.